Listed here are 32 T cell receptor beta chains from one sample, sequenced in a study of shared clonotypes between healthy human individuals. Sequenced by immunoSEQ multiplex PCR; TCRdb stores in-frame clones only, minus some. This sample has 2 million to 2.5 million clones, with approximately 96% found just once. Sequencing input: naive CD4+ T cells sorted from blood. The subset denotes: CD45RA+ positively selected. The receptors were sampled from a man younger than 30 in good health.

The V call is TRBV9, the J call TRBJ2-3; TRBD2 matches at 10 bases. V gave up 1 base and J gave up 8 bases; unmatched junction bases: 10. Germline-derived CDR1 and CDR2 are SGDLS and YYNGEE. This CDR3 is 16 amino acids long. The CDR3 nucleotides are TGTGCCAGCAGCGTATCAAGCGGGAGGGCCTTGGGTACGCAGTATTTT. Its translation is CASSVSSGRALGTQYF.

The CDR3 here is CASSVWTDSNQPQHF. The CDR3 nucleotides read TGTGCCAGCAGTGTGTGGACAGATAGCAATCAGCCCCAGCATTTT. The rearrangement uses TRBV6-1 and TRBJ1-5; weak D call: TRBD1 (6 bases). V gave up 4 bases and J gave up 0 bases, with 10 bases separating them. The CDR3 has 15 amino acids. The germline gives CDR1 MNHNS, CDR2 SASEGT.

This clone was found once. The V call is TRBV18, the J call TRBJ1-2; 8 positions agree with TRBD1. Germline assignment: CDR1 KGHSH and CDR2 LQKENI. V lost 2 bases to trimming and J lost 4 bases; unmatched junction nucleotides: 9. CDR3 size: 16 residues. The CDR3 DNA sequence: TGTGCCAGCTCACCAGTGACAGGGGTTCTGGGCTATGGCTACACCTTC. Its translation: CASSPVTGVLGYGYTF. Full variable domain (outside the CDR3, taken from reference TRBV18 and TRBJ1-2): NAGVMQNPRHLVRRRGQEARLRCSPMKGHSHVYWYRQLPEEGLKFMVYLQKENIIDESGMPKERFSAEFPKEGPSILRIQQVVRGDSAAYFCASSPVTGVLGYGYTFGSGTRLTVV.

In DNA, the CDR3 is TGTGCCAGCAGTCGGACACCCGCCTACGAGCAGTACTTC. It encodes CASSRTPAYEQYF. This chain connects TRBV6-5 to TRBJ2-7; weak D call: TRBD1 (5 bases). Trimming took 5 bases from V and 2 from J, leaving 10 bases between them. CDR1 and CDR2 (germline): MNHEY, SVGAGI. The CDR3 covers 13 residues.

This clone has just one count. This sequence joins TRBV6-5 and TRBJ1-1; D is undetermined. The CDR3 sequence is 12 residues long. CDR1 and CDR2 (germline): MNHEY, SVGAGI. V lost 5 bases and J lost 6, with 10 bases in between. This CDR3 is CASSGTGSEAFF. In DNA, the CDR3 is TGTGCCAGCAGTGGCACGGGATCTGAAGCTTTCTTT.

This rearrangement joins TRBV10-3 to TRBJ2-2; no definite D call. The CDR3 spans 12 residues. With 10 bases removed from V and 7 bases from J, the gap between germline ends came to 13 bases. Germline CDR1 is ENHRY and CDR2 is SYGVKD. The CDR3 spells CATQTLVGELFF. The CDR3, as DNA: TGTGCCACGCAAACATTAGTCGGGGAGCTGTTTTTT.

Concerning this clone itself: Other DNA sequences in this specimen translate into the identical CDR3. The V and J genes are TRBV28 and TRBJ1-2; D ambiguous. This CDR3 is built from 12 residues. Trimming removed 1 base at V and 5 bases at J, with 5 bases between. Looked up from germline, CDR1 is MDHEN and CDR2 is SYDVKM. The CDR3 bases are TGTGCCAGCAGTTTATCGGATTATGGCTACACCTTC. It specifies CASSLSDYGYTF.

The gene calls are TRBV2 and TRBJ1-1; the D is unclear. Germline V lookup: CDR1 SNHLY, CDR2 FYNNEI. Trimming cost V 7 bases and J 1 base, with 4 bases left between them. This CDR3 has 11 amino acids. The CDR3 nucleotides read TGTGCCAGCAACAAGAACACTGAAGCTTTCTTT. It specifies CASNKNTEAFF.

The chain has TRBV2 and TRBJ2-4; either TRBD1 or TRBD2 may fit D (5 bases each). V lost 1 base and J lost 0, with 7 bases in between. CDR1 and CDR2 from the germline V gene are SNHLY and FYNNEI. This CDR3 region has 15 residues. Written as DNA, the CDR3 is TGTGCCAGCAGTGAAGATGGGGGAGCCAAAAACATTCAGTACTTC. Translated: CASSEDGGAKNIQYF.

The V and J genes are TRBV30 and TRBJ1-6, with D tentatively TRBD1 (6 bases). Trimming took 7 bases from V and 10 from J, leaving 14 bases between them. The CDR3 contains 12 residues. Germline lookup yields CDR1 GTSNPN and CDR2 SVGIG (reference sequence). CDR3 protein: CAFGAGDSPLHF. Written as DNA, the CDR3 is TGTGCCTTTGGGGCAGGGGACTCACCCCTCCACTTT.

This clone occurred once. The CDR3 sequence: CASSLERGPYEQYF. DNA for the CDR3: TGTGCCAGCAGCTTGGAAAGGGGACCCTACGAGCAGTACTTC. The gene calls are TRBV7-8 and TRBJ2-7; D tentatively fits TRBD1 or TRBD2 (5 bases each). CDR3 size: 14 residues. V was shortened by 3 bases and J by 2 bases, with 11 bases between the two germline ends. The germline CDR1 and CDR2 sequences are SGHVS and FQNEAQ.

CDR3: CASSPGATNEKLFF. Written as DNA, the CDR3 is TGTGCCAGCAGTCCCGGTGCAACTAATGAAAAACTGTTTTTT. The chain carries TRBV6-4 and TRBJ1-4; the D is unclear. The CDR3 has 14 residues. Trimming removed 5 bases from V and 0 bases from J, with 7 bases in between. From germline, CDR1 is MRHNA and CDR2 SNTAGT.

The chain joins TRBV11-3 to TRBJ2-2; D unclear. Per the germline V gene, CDR1 is SGHNT and CDR2 is YENEEA. The CDR3 contains 13 residues. V was shortened by 5 bases and J by 6 bases, with 10 bases between the two germline ends. CDR3 coding DNA: TGTGCCAGCAGCCACCTCGCCCCCGGGGAGCTGTTTTTT. As protein: CASSHLAPGELFF.

The chain links TRBV7-2 to TRBJ2-3; 7 bases line up with TRBD2. CDR1 SGHTA and CDR2 FQGNSA come from the germline V gene. CDR3 length: 16 amino acids. With 3 bases clipped from V and 4 bases from J, the junction kept 10 bases outside the gene matches. Here the CDR3 DNA reads TGTGCCAGCAGCTTCCTTGAGGGGAGGGTTGCAGATACGCAGTATTTT. Protein sequence: CASSFLEGRVADTQYF. The variable domain in full, completed from reference TRBV7-2 and TRBJ2-3, reads GAGVSQSPSNKVTEKGKDVELRCDPISGHTALYWYRQSLGQGLEFLIYFQGNSAPDKSGLPSDRFSAERTGGSVSTLTIQRTQQEDSAVYLCASSFLEGRVADTQYFGPGTRLTVL.

This clone has a single count. This sequence joins TRBV6-5 and TRBJ2-7; weak D call: TRBD2 (5 bases). The CDR3 is 14 residues long. Deletions cut 4 bases from V and 3 bases from J, with 13 bases between. Germline loops: CDR1 MNHEY, CDR2 SVGAGI. CDR3 coding DNA: TGTGCCAGCAGTTCGGTCAGAACTAGCTACGAGCAGTACTTC. This codes for CASSSVRTSYEQYF.

V gene TRBV19 combines with J gene TRBJ2-3; weak D call: TRBD2 (5 bases). CDR1 LNHDA and CDR2 SQIVND come from the germline V gene (reference sequence). The CDR3 runs to 14 residues. The V end was cut by 4 bases, the J end by 5 bases, with 13 bases between. CDR3 coding DNA: TGTGCCAGTAGTAACGGGGAATCGAGAGATACGCAGTATTTT. Translated: CASSNGESRDTQYF.

V and J are TRBV6-1 and TRBJ2-3, with D tentatively TRBD1 (6 bases). Germline assignment: CDR1 MNHNS and CDR2 SASEGT. The CDR3 sequence is 14 residues long. Trimming took off 6 bases at V and 6 bases at J, with 16 bases between the two ends. CDR3 residues: CASRTWGPGDTQYF. As DNA, the CDR3 is TGTGCCAGCAGGACGTGGGGGCCCGGGGATACGCAGTATTTT.

V and J are TRBV7-8 and TRBJ2-7, with 13 bases identical to TRBD2. V lost 5 bases and J lost 6; bases outside the gene matches: 10. The length of the CDR3 is 16 residues. In germline, CDR1 is SGHVS, CDR2 FQNEAQ. CDR3 loop: CASSAATSGGTREQYF. For the CDR3, the DNA is TGTGCCAGCAGCGCCGCGACTAGCGGGGGGACACGCGAGCAGTACTTC. Full variable domain (rest looked up from reference TRBV7-8 and TRBJ2-7): GAGVSQSPRYKVAKRGQDVALRCDPISGHVSLFWYQQALGQGPEFLTYFQNEAQLDKSGLPSDRFFAERPEGSVSTLKIQRTQQEDSAVYLCASSAATSGGTREQYFGPGTRLTVT.

The chain is built from TRBV5-1 and TRBJ1-6; 10 bases line up with TRBD1. Germline CDR1 reads SGHRS; CDR2 reads YFSETQ. This CDR3 spans 15 amino acids. The trim removed 4 bases at V and 4 bases at J, leaving 2 bases unmatched. The CDR3 nucleotides read TGCGCCAGCAGCACGGACAGGGGGTATAATTCACCCCTCCACTTT. Translating gives CASSTDRGYNSPLHF.

V is TRBV5-5 and J is TRBJ2-7, with 7 bases matching TRBD2. Germline lookup yields CDR1 SGHKS and CDR2 YYEKEE (reference sequence). CDR3 size: 14 residues. After removal of 4 bases from V and 5 bases from J, the junction contained 9 bases not matched to a gene. The CDR3 nucleotides are TGTGCCAGCAGCCCCCGGTTGGGGGGGAACGAGCAGTACTTC. It specifies CASSPRLGGNEQYF.

The genes are TRBV5-6 and TRBJ2-7; 10 nucleotides align to TRBD1. There are 14 residues in the CDR3. Germline V gives CDR1 SGHDT, CDR2 YYEEEE. Trimming removed 5 bases from V and 4 bases from J; junction bases left unmatched: 6. This CDR3 reads CASSWTGGSYEQYF. The CDR3 nucleotides read TGTGCCAGCAGTTGGACAGGGGGATCGTACGAGCAGTACTTC.

This clone was seen once. This sequence joins TRBV5-1 and TRBJ2-1, with 10 bases lining up with TRBD2. Germline CDR1 is SGHRS and CDR2 is YFSETQ. V was clipped by 6 bases and J by 9 bases; unmatched bases: 9. The CDR3 has 14 residues. The CDR3 DNA is TGCGCCAGCAAGAAGCGGGAGGGCCAGGGTGAGCAGTTCTTC. Its translation is CASKKREGQGEQFF.

The chain employs TRBV25-1 and TRBJ2-4; D call uncertain. CDR1 is MGHDK, CDR2 SYGVNS, per germline. The CDR3 runs 15 residues. V lost 1 base, J lost 0 bases, and 7 bases lay in between. The CDR3 DNA reads as TGTGCCAGCAGTGAATCTCAGGTAGCCAAAAACATTCAGTACTTC. Protein sequence: CASSESQVAKNIQYF.

The J gene is TRBJ2-7, the V gene TRBV5-6; tentative D call: TRBD1 (6 bases). Germline CDR1 SGHDT, CDR2 YYEEEE. Trimming removed 4 bases at V and 6 bases at J, with 14 bases between. The CDR3 length is 13 residues. The CDR3 here is CASSGGRAIEQYF. CDR3 in DNA: TGTGCCAGCAGCGGGGGCCGAGCTATCGAGCAGTACTTC.

The chain uses TRBV30 and TRBJ2-7; 13 positions agree with TRBD2. CDR3 length: 13 amino acids. Germline-derived CDR1 and CDR2 are GTSNPN and SVGIG (reference sequence). Germline trimming cut 1 base from V and 10 bases from J; bases unmatched to any gene: 4. In DNA form, the CDR3 reads TGTGCCTGGAGTGGGGGGACTAGCGGGAATCAGTACTTC. Translating it yields CAWSGGTSGNQYF.

In nucleotides, the CDR3 is TGCGCCAGCAGCCAGCTCGGGTATGGCTACGAGCAGTACTTC. Its protein product is CASSQLGYGYEQYF. The V and J genes are TRBV5-1 and TRBJ2-7; D remains ambiguous. Between the trimmed V and J ends, which lost 4 bases and 3 bases, there was a span of 14 bases. This CDR3 contains 14 residues. Per germline, CDR1 SGHRS and CDR2 YFSETQ.

The chain is built from TRBV7-3 and TRBJ2-5; D possibly uses TRBD1 or TRBD2 (6 bases each). CDR1 is SGHTA, CDR2 FQGTGA, per germline. The CDR3 contains 15 residues. V was pared by 0 bases and J by 2 bases, with 10 bases between. CDR3 in DNA: TGTGCCAGCAGCTTAACGGAGGGGGTGCAAGAGACCCAGTACTTC. Translated: CASSLTEGVQETQYF.

This clone was counted a single time. This rearrangement joins TRBV6-6 to TRBJ2-5; D might be TRBD2 (5 bases). Trimming cost V 0 bases and J 5 bases, with 16 bases left between them. The CDR3 totals 16 residues. CDR1 and CDR2 (germline): MNHNY, SVGAGI (reference sequence). The CDR3 sequence is CASSYSIWAGTETQYF. DNA of the CDR3: TGTGCCAGCAGTTACTCGATATGGGCGGGTACGGAGACCCAGTACTTC.

V and J are TRBV2 and TRBJ2-1; D unclear. Germline CDR1 and CDR2: SNHLY and FYNNEI. The CDR3 covers 13 residues. Trimming removed 3 bases from V and 12 bases from J, with 15 bases in between. In DNA, the CDR3 is TGTGCCAGCAGTGAGAGTCCTCCAAGAGGGCAGTTCTTC. It codes for CASSESPPRGQFF. Drawing the rest from reference TRBV2 and TRBJ2-1, the complete variable domain is EPEVTQTPSHQVTQMGQEVILRCVPISNHLYFYWYRQILGQKVEFLVSFYNNEISEKSEIFDDQFSVERPDGSNFTLKIRSTKLEDSAMYFCASSESPPRGQFFGPGTRLTVL.

The V and J genes are TRBV5-6 and TRBJ2-3, with 8 nucleotides matching TRBD2. Germline lookup yields CDR1 SGHDT and CDR2 YYEEEE. V lost 4 bases and J lost 7; bases outside the gene matches: 11. The length of the CDR3 is 15 residues. The CDR3 nucleotides are TGTGCCAGCAGCCGCCGGGGAGCGGGAGTATATACGCAGTATTTT. This sequence encodes CASSRRGAGVYTQYF.

The V gene is TRBV4-1, the J gene TRBJ1-3; D is unresolved. Germline V CDR1 and CDR2: MGHRA, YSYEKL. This CDR3 is built from 19 residues. Trimming stripped 0 bases from V and 1 base from J, with 19 bases between. The CDR3 nucleotides are TGCGCCAGCAGCCAAGAAAGATCCGGATACTCTACATCTGGAAACACCATATATTTT. It is translated as CASSQERSGYSTSGNTIYF.

The chain is built from TRBV5-1 and TRBJ2-1, with D perhaps matching TRBD1 (5 bases). V lost 0 bases and J 7 bases, leaving 11 bases between the germline ends. Germline CDR1 reads SGHRS; CDR2 reads YFSETQ. This CDR3 contains 14 residues. CDR3: CASSLGVGENEQFF. The CDR3 coding sequence is TGCGCCAGCAGCTTGGGGGTAGGGGAAAATGAGCAGTTCTTC.